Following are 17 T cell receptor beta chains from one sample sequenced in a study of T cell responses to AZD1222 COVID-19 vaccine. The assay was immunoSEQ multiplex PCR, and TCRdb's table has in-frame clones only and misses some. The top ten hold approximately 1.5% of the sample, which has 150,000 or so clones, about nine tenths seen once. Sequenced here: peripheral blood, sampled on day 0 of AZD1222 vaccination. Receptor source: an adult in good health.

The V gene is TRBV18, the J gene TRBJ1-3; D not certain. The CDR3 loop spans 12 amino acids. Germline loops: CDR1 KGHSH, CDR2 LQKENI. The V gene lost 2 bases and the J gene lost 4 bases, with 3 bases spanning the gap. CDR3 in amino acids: CASSPEGNTIYF. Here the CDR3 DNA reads TGTGCCAGCTCACCAGAGGGAAACACCATATATTTT.

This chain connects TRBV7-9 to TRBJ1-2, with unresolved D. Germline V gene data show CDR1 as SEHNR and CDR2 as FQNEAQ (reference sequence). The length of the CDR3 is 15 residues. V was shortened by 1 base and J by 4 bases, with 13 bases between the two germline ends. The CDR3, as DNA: TGTGCCAGCAGCTTAGGGGCCCTTACAGCCTATGGCTACACCTTC. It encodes CASSLGALTAYGYTF.

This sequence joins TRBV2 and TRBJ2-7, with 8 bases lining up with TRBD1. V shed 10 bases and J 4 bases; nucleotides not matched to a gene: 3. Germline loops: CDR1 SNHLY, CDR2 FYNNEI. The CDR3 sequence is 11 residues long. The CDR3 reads CATGTGYEQYF. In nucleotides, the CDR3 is TGTGCCACCGGGACAGGTTACGAGCAGTACTTC.

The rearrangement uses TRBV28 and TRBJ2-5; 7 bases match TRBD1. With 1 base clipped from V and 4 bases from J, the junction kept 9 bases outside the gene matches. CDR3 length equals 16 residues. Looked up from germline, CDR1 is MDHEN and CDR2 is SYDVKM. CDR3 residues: CASSLSVRGGRETQYF. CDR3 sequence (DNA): TGTGCCAGCAGTTTATCCGTTAGAGGGGGCCGAGAGACCCAGTACTTC.

This CDR3 reads CSVALLDRHTEAFF. The DNA for the CDR3 is TGCAGCGTTGCTCTTCTCGACAGACACACTGAAGCTTTCTTT. The gene calls are TRBV29-1 and TRBJ1-1; the D gene is possibly TRBD1 (5 bases). There are 14 residues in the CDR3. CDR1 SQVTM and CDR2 ANQGSEA come from the germline V gene. Trimming stripped 4 bases from V and 3 bases from J, with 15 bases between.

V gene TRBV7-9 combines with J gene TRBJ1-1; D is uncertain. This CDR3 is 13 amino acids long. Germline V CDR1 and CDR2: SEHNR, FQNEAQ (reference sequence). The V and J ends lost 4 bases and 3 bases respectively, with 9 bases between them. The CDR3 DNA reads TGTGCCAGCAGCTCGGCGGGATACACTGAAGCTTTCTTT. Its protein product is CASSSAGYTEAFF.

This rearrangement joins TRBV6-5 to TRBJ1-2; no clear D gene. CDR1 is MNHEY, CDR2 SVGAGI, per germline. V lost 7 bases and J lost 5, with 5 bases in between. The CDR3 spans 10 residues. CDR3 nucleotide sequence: TGTGCCAGCATGCTGTATGGCTACACCTTC. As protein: CASMLYGYTF.

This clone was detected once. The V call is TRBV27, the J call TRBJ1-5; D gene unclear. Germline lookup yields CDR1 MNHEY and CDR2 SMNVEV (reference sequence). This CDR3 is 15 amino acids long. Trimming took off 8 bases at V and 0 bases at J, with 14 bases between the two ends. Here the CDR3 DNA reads TGTGCCAGCGGAGTCGACAACTATAGCAATCAGCCCCAGCATTTT. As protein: CASGVDNYSNQPQHF.

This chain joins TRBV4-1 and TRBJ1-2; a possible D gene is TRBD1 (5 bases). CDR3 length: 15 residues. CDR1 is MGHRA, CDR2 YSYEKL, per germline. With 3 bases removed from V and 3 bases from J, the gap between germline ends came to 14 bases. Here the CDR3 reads CASSHPPRGDYGYTF. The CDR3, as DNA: TGCGCCAGCAGCCACCCCCCCCGGGGGGACTATGGCTACACCTTC.

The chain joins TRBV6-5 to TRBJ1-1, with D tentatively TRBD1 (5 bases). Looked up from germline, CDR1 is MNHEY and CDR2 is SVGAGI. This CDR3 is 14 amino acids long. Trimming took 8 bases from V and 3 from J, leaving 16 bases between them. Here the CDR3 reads CASGTFDSYTEAFF. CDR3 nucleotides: TGTGCCAGCGGGACTTTTGACTCCTACACTGAAGCTTTCTTT.

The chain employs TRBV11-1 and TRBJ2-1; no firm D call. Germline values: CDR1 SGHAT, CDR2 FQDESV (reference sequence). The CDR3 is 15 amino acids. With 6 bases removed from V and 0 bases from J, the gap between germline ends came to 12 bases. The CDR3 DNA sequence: TGTGCCAGCAGGTTAAGCAGTAACTCCTACAATGAGCAGTTCTTC. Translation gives CASRLSSNSYNEQFF. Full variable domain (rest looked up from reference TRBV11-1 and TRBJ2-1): EAEVAQSPRYKITEKSQAVAFWCDPISGHATLYWYRQILGQGPELLVQFQDESVVDDSQLPKDRFSAERLKGVDSTLKIQPAELGDSAMYLCASRLSSNSYNEQFFGPGTRLTVL.

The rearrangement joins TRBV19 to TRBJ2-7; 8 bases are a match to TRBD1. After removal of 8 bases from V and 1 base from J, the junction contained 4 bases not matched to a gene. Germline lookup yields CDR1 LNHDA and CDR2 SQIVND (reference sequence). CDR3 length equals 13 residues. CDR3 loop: CASGTGGSYEQYF. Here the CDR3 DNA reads TGTGCCAGTGGAACAGGGGGTTCCTACGAGCAGTACTTC.

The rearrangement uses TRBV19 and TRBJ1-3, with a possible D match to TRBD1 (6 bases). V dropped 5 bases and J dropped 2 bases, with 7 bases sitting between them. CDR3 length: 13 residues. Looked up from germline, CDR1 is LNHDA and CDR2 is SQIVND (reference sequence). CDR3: CASSGGPGNTIYF. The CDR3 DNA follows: TGTGCCAGTAGTGGGGGCCCTGGAAACACCATATATTTT.

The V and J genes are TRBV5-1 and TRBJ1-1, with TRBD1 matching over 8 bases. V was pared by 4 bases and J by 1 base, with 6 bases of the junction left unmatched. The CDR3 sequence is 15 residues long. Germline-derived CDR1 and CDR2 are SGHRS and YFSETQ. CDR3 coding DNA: TGCGCCAGCAGCCCCCGACAGGGGCGGAACACTGAAGCTTTCTTT. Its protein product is CASSPRQGRNTEAFF.

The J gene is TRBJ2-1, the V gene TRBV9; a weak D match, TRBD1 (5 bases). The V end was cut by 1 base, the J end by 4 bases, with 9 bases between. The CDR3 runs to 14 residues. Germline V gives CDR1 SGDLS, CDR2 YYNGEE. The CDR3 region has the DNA TGTGCCAGCAGCGTATTCAGGGATTACAATGAGCAGTTCTTC. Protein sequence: CASSVFRDYNEQFF. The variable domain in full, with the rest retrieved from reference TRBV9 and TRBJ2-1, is DSGVTQTPKHLITATGQRVTLRCSPRSGDLSVYWYQQSLDQGLQFLIQYYNGEERAKGNILERFSAQQFPDLHSELNLSSLELGDSALYFCASSVFRDYNEQFFGPGTRLTVL.

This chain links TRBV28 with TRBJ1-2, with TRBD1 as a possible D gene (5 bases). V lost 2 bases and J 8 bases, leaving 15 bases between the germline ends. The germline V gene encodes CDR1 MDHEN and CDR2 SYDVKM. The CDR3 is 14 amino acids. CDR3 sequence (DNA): TGTGCCAGCAGTTTAAGGGGCCCTGGATGGGGCTACACCTTC. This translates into CASSLRGPGWGYTF.

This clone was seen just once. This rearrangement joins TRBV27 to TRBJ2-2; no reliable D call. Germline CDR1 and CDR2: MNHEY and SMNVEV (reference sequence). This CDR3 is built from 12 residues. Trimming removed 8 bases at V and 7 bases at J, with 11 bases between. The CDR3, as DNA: TGTGCCAGCCGAGAAGGTGTCGGGGAGCTGTTTTTT. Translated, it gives CASREGVGELFF.